Listed here are 24 T cell receptor beta chains from one sample, sequenced in a study of T cells in Graves' hyperthyroidism and ophthalmopathy. Using RNA transcripts as the source, TCR beta CDR3 regions were amplified. Primed by the HTBI set, a first-round RT-PCR was run on the TCR CDR3. Each CDR3 protein is one row after TCRdb ran MiXCR on the multiplex PCR reads. Of 300,000 to 450,000 distinct CDR3 sequences in the sample, approximately 15% are singletons; the top ten hold 8% to 13%. Specimen: blood. These TCRs come from a woman aged 60-75 years with Graves' hyperthyroidism.

This clonotype has a handful of counts. J is TRBJ2-2 and V is TRBV13, with 10 positions matching TRBD2. The CDR3 has 17 amino acids. The V gene end was trimmed by 0 bases and the J gene end by 3 bases; junction bases not matched to a gene: 4. Germline V gives CDR1 PRHDT, CDR2 FYEKMQ (reference sequence). The CDR3 sequence is CASSLGGLAGDTGELFF. The CDR3 DNA reads as TGTGCCAGCAGCTTAGGCGGGCTAGCGGGAGACACCGGGGAGCTGTTTTTT. The full variable domain, completed using reference TRBV13 and TRBJ2-2, is AAGVIQSPRHLIKEKRETATLKCYPIPRHDTVYWYQQGPGQDPQFLISFYEKMQSDKGSIPDRFSAQQFSDYHSELNMSSLELGDSALYFCASSLGGLAGDTGELFFGEGSRLTVL.

This clonotype was observed at least ten times. The rearrangement uses TRBV12-3 or TRBV12-4 and TRBJ1-1; D is undetermined. Between the trimmed V and J ends, which lost 5 bases and 4 bases, there was a span of 8 bases. This CDR3 region has 12 residues. The CDR3 nucleotides read TGTGCCAGCAGTCCGGACGGCACTGAAGCTTTCTTT. Translation: CASSPDGTEAFF.

The chain combines TRBV5-8 with TRBJ1-2; perhaps TRBD1 as D (6 bases). V dropped 3 bases and J dropped 3 bases, with 18 bases sitting between them. The length of the CDR3 is 16 residues. CDR1 and CDR2 from the germline V gene are SGHTS and YDEGEE. The CDR3 sequence is CASSSIQAEGDYGYTF. The CDR3 nucleotides are TGTGCCAGCAGCTCGATCCAGGCGGAGGGGGACTATGGCTACACCTTC.

This clonotype occurred many times. The CDR3 loop is CSATIGNYGYTF. The CDR3 DNA sequence: TGCAGTGCCACTATCGGGAACTATGGCTACACCTTC. The gene calls are TRBV20-1 and TRBJ1-2; D is unresolved. Deletions cut 6 bases from V and 2 bases from J, with 10 bases between. Looked up from germline, CDR1 is DFQATT and CDR2 is SNEGSKA (reference sequence). The CDR3 loop spans 12 amino acids.

The DNA for the CDR3 is TGTGCCACCAGCAGAGGAATCGACAGGGGGTTGAATGAGCAGTTCTTC. Encoded protein: CATSRGIDRGLNEQFF. This chain connects TRBV15 to TRBJ2-1; 9 positions agree with TRBD1. The germline V gene encodes CDR1 LNHNV and CDR2 YYDKDF (reference sequence). J lost 7 bases, V lost 1 base, and 8 bases had no gene match. The CDR3 contains 16 residues.

J is TRBJ1-3 and V is TRBV30, with 11 bases identical to TRBD1. Germline V CDR1 and CDR2: GTSNPN, SVGIG (reference sequence). The trim removed 5 bases at V and 0 bases at J, leaving 3 bases unmatched. The CDR3 is 15 residues long. The CDR3 sequence: CAWGQGASSGNTIYF. CDR3 nucleotides: TGTGCCTGGGGACAGGGGGCGAGCTCTGGAAACACCATATATTTT. The whole variable domain, filled in from reference TRBV30 and TRBJ1-3, reads SQTIHQWPATLVQPVGSPLSLECTVEGTSNPNLYWYRQAAGRGLQLLFYSVGIGQISSEVPQNLSASRPQDRQFILSSKKLLLSDSGFYLCAWGQGASSGNTIYFGEGSWLTVV.

In regard to this clonotype: Since a much larger clone is just one base distant, this may be a read error. This chain links TRBV6-1 with TRBJ2-7; 10 bases align to TRBD1. The V gene's germline CDR1 is MNHNS and CDR2 SASEGT. The CDR3 has 15 amino acids. The chain's CDR3 is CASSPHGTGVYEQHF. The DNA for the CDR3 is TGTGCCAGCAGTCCCCACGGGACAGGGGTCTACGAGCAGCACTTC.

This clonotype occurred many times. The chain couples TRBV4-1 to TRBJ2-2, with D maybe TRBD1 (7 bases). Per germline, CDR1 MGHRA and CDR2 YSYEKL. The CDR3 is 17 amino acids. Deletions cut 3 bases from V and 6 bases from J, with 20 bases between. This CDR3 is CASSQPRRGTDSGELFF. The DNA for the CDR3 is TGCGCCAGCAGCCAGCCCAGGAGGGGGACAGACTCCGGGGAGCTGTTTTTT.

The gene calls are TRBV11-2 and TRBJ2-6, with D possibly being TRBD1 (5 bases). The germline V and J ends were trimmed by 5 bases and 0 bases, with 11 bases remaining between them. CDR3 length: 16 residues. Germline lookup yields CDR1 SGHAT and CDR2 FQNNGV. CDR3 nucleotides: TGTGCCAGCAGCAGGGGCCTCCCCTCTGGGGCCAACGTCCTGACTTTC. It encodes CASSRGLPSGANVLTF.

In its sample, this clonotype was seen many times. The chain uses TRBV7-2 and TRBJ2-1; perhaps D is TRBD1 or TRBD2 (5 bases each). Between the trimmed V and J ends, which lost 5 bases and 6 bases, there was a span of 17 bases. The germline gives CDR1 SGHTA, CDR2 FQGNSA. The CDR3 spans 15 residues. This chain's CDR3 is CASSLRGSRANEQFF. DNA of the CDR3: TGTGCCAGCAGCCTCCGGGGCTCCCGGGCCAATGAGCAGTTCTTC.

The chain uses TRBV7-6 and TRBJ2-1; tentatively, D is TRBD2 (5 bases). This CDR3 has 17 residues. CDR1 and CDR2 from the germline V gene are SGHVS and FNYEAQ. Trimming cost V 3 bases and J 2 bases, with 17 bases left between them. The CDR3 nucleotides read TGTGCCAGCAGCTTCTCTTTTGGGGAGATGCCCTACAATGAGCAGTTCTTC. Protein product: CASSFSFGEMPYNEQFF.

In this sample, this clonotype turned up many times. The CDR3 protein is CASSLRTYRRENNEQFF. DNA for the CDR3: TGTGCCAGCAGTTTAAGGACCTATCGGCGGGAGAATAATGAGCAGTTCTTC. The V call is TRBV28, the J call TRBJ2-1; 7 bases line up with TRBD2. The CDR3 totals 17 residues. The ends lost 2 bases at V and 7 bases at J; junction bases unmatched: 14. The V gene's germline CDR1 is MDHEN and CDR2 SYDVKM. The whole variable domain, filled in from reference TRBV28 and TRBJ2-1, reads DVKVTQSSRYLVKRTGEKVFLECVQDMDHENMFWYRQDPGLGLRLIYFSYDVKMKEKGDIPEGYSVSREKKERFSLILESASTNQTSMYLCASSLRTYRRENNEQFFGPGTRLTVL.

This clonotype was seen ten or more times. V is TRBV18 and J is TRBJ1-2; 7 positions agree with TRBD1. V gave up 5 bases and J gave up 3 bases; unmatched junction bases: 6. The CDR3 is made up of 14 amino acids. Germline-derived CDR1 and CDR2 are KGHSH and LQKENI. CDR3 protein: CASSSETGYYGYTF. The CDR3 DNA reads TGTGCCAGCTCATCTGAGACAGGGTACTATGGCTACACCTTC.

V and J are TRBV5-4 and TRBJ2-1; D gene ambiguous. Germline loops: CDR1 SGHNT, CDR2 YYREEE (reference sequence). This CDR3 has 13 residues. Trimming pared 4 bases from V and 6 bases from J, leaving 11 bases between. Here the CDR3 reads CASSAATSNEQFF. CDR3 in DNA: TGTGCCAGCAGCGCTGCCACATCCAATGAGCAGTTCTTC.

The table lists this clonotype with many counts. The J gene is TRBJ2-2, the V gene TRBV2; 8 nucleotides line up with TRBD2. V gave up 8 bases and J gave up 1 base; unmatched junction bases: 6. The germline CDR1 and CDR2 sequences are SNHLY and FYNNEI. The CDR3 has 15 amino acids. CDR3: CASVPLAVNTGELFF. The CDR3 DNA sequence: TGTGCCAGCGTACCACTAGCGGTGAACACCGGGGAGCTGTTTTTT.

The table lists this clonotype with a few counts. The rearrangement uses TRBV7-9 and TRBJ2-7; possibly TRBD1 or TRBD2 for D (5 bases each). V gave up 4 bases and J gave up 4 bases, with 14 bases separating them. The germline V gene has CDR1 SEHNR and CDR2 FQNEAQ (reference sequence). The CDR3 length is 14 residues. CDR3 sequence: CASSSPQRGYEQYF. Here the CDR3 DNA reads TGTGCCAGCAGCTCACCACAGAGGGGTTACGAGCAGTACTTC. The complete variable domain, with remaining parts taken from reference TRBV7-9 and TRBJ2-7, reads DTGVSQNPRHKITKRGQNVTFRCDPISEHNRLYWYRQTLGQGPEFLTYFQNEAQLEKSRLLSDRFSAERPKGSFSTLEIQRTEQGDSAMYLCASSSPQRGYEQYFGPGTRLTVT.

This clonotype was detected only a few times. The chain uses TRBV10-3 and TRBJ2-1, with no clear D. This CDR3 is 15 amino acids long. V dropped 4 bases and J dropped 5 bases, with 15 bases sitting between them. From germline, CDR1 is ENHRY and CDR2 SYGVKD. DNA for the CDR3: TGTGCCATCAGTGCGTTAACGGCTATTAACAATGAGCAGTTCTTC. Translation: CAISALTAINNEQFF.

This clonotype has a count of ten or more. The rearrangement links TRBV3-1 to TRBJ2-7, with 8 bases that match TRBD1. The CDR3 consists of 14 residues. Germline trimming cut 3 bases from V and 4 bases from J; bases unmatched to any gene: 5. In germline, CDR1 is LGHDT, CDR2 YNNKEL (reference sequence). CDR3 nucleotides: TGTGCCAGCAGCCAGCGGACAGGGAGTTACGAGCAGTACTTC. Translating gives CASSQRTGSYEQYF.

This clonotype came up a few times. The chain employs TRBV20-1 and TRBJ1-4; D is unclear. V lost 3 bases to trimming and J lost 5 bases, with 7 bases between them. The CDR3 extends over 12 amino acids. Germline CDR1 is DFQATT and CDR2 is SNEGSKA (reference sequence). As DNA, the CDR3 is TGCAGTGCTAGGGGGATGAATGAAAAACTGTTTTTT. Protein sequence: CSARGMNEKLFF.

This clonotype has just a few counts. The rearrangement uses TRBV10-3 and TRBJ2-5; 14 nucleotides line up with TRBD2. This CDR3 is built from 16 residues. Germline CDR1 and CDR2: ENHRY and SYGVKD. The ends lost 4 bases at V and 4 bases at J; junction bases unmatched: 5. The CDR3: CAISGQTSGRAETQYF. The CDR3 DNA is TGTGCCATCAGTGGGCAGACTAGCGGGAGGGCAGAGACCCAGTACTTC.

This clonotype occurred many times. This chain joins TRBV7-8 and TRBJ1-2; D is uncertain. V gave up 5 bases and J gave up 1 base, with 17 bases separating them. The CDR3 extends over 16 amino acids. CDR1 SGHVS and CDR2 FQNEAQ come from the germline V gene. CDR3 nucleotide sequence: TGTGCCAGCAGCCTAAAGAGCGGTATCGATAACTATGGCTACACCTTC. As protein: CASSLKSGIDNYGYTF.

This clonotype has ten or more counts. The chain links TRBV20-1 to TRBJ2-3; 8 bases agree with TRBD1. The ends lost 3 bases at V and 1 base at J; junction bases unmatched: 6. The CDR3 loop spans 15 amino acids. Germline lookup yields CDR1 DFQATT and CDR2 SNEGSKA (reference sequence). CDR3 protein: CSASLTGDGTDTQYF. As DNA, the CDR3 is TGCAGTGCTAGCCTGACAGGGGACGGCACAGATACGCAGTATTTT.

This clonotype has at least ten counts. The chain employs TRBV6-1 and TRBJ2-5; 8 nucleotides align to TRBD2. The trim removed 1 base at V and 5 bases at J, leaving 12 bases unmatched. Germline loops: CDR1 MNHNS, CDR2 SASEGT. The CDR3 contains 17 residues. The chain's CDR3 is CASSEGRVAGYGETQYF. The CDR3 bases are TGTGCCAGCAGTGAAGGGCGGGTAGCGGGATACGGGGAGACCCAGTACTTC.

Concerning this clonotype itself: A much larger clone is a single base away; this may be a read error. The CDR3: CASSYLPPGRNIEAFF. CDR3 nucleotides: TGTGCCAGCAGTTACCTCCCCCCAGGGAGGAACATTGAAGCTTTCTTT. The V call is TRBV6-9, the J call TRBJ1-1; D may be TRBD1 (5 bases). CDR1 MNHGY and CDR2 SVAAGI come from the germline V gene. CDR3 length: 16 residues.